A selection of T cell receptor beta chains follows, all from one sample in a study of cytomegalovirus exposure and HLA in healthy donors. The repertoire was sequenced with immunoSEQ multiplex PCR; TCRdb's copy has only in-frame clones and lacks some. The sample includes some 230,000 clones, just over 90% of them seen just once. The sample consisted of PBMCs. The source is a woman aged 18-29 years in good health and CMV-seronegative. Both conserved end residues are part of each CDR3. D genes are given only for firm matches. Only some rows state a clone size, as once, few, many or a class for expanded clones.

clone_size j_call v_call d_call cdr3_aa cdr3_nt
. TRBJ2-3 TRBV10-3 TRBD1 CAISESAGGSITDTQYF TGTGCCATCAGTGAGTCGGCAGGGGGTTCCATCACAGATACGCAGTATTTT
. TRBJ2-3 TRBV30 . CAWSVILDTQYF TGTGCCTGGAGTGTAATCTTAGATACGCAGTATTTT
. TRBJ2-3 TRBV19 TRBD2 CASSIASGRTDTQYF TGTGCCAGTAGTATAGCTAGCGGGAGAACAGATACGCAGTATTTT
. TRBJ2-1 TRBV28 TRBD2 CASSLAGGPSYNEQFF TGTGCCAGCAGCCTAGCGGGAGGGCCTTCCTACAATGAGCAGTTCTTC
. TRBJ2-3 TRBV5-1 TRBD2 CASSSGVRGSVTDTQYF TGCGCCAGCAGCTCAGGCGTCCGCGGGAGTGTTACAGATACGCAGTATTTT
. TRBJ2-5 TRBV11-2 . CASSSGVGGETQYF TGTGCCAGCAGTTCAGGGGTCGGTGGAGAGACCCAGTACTTC
. TRBJ1-1 TRBV7-3 TRBD1 CASGTGIRNTEAFF TGTGCCAGCGGGACAGGGATAAGGAACACTGAAGCTTTCTTT
once TRBJ2-3 TRBV28 . CASSPLGLISPDTQYF TGTGCCAGCAGTCCGTTGGGCCTTATCAGTCCAGATACGCAGTATTTT
. TRBJ1-5 TRBV18 TRBD1 CASSPGTASNQPQHF TGTGCCAGCTCGCCAGGGACAGCTTCCAATCAGCCCCAGCATTTT
. TRBJ1-2 TRBV29-1 . CSVDAVIDYGYTF TGCAGCGTTGACGCGGTGATTGACTATGGCTACACCTTC
. TRBJ1-6 TRBV5-1 . CASSPSVGPVSPLHF TGCGCCAGCAGCCCCTCCGTGGGGCCAGTTTCACCCCTCCACTTT
. TRBJ2-7 TRBV2 TRBD1 CASSPDRGSYEQYF TGTGCCAGCAGCCCGGACAGGGGTAGTTACGAGCAGTACTTC
. TRBJ1-1 TRBV4-2 . CASSLKNTEAFF TGTGCCAGCAGCCTAAAGAACACTGAAGCTTTCTTT
. TRBJ1-3 TRBV7-2 . CASSFRRGSGNTIYF TGTGCCAGCAGCTTTAGAAGGGGCTCTGGAAACACCATATATTTT
. TRBJ2-3 TRBV2 TRBD2 CASSTLAGATDTQYF TGTGCCAGCAGTACACTAGCGGGAGCCACAGATACGCAGTATTTT
. TRBJ1-5 TRBV6-5 . CASRPRGEAFKPQHF TGTGCCAGCAGGCCCCGGGGGGAGGCTTTCAAGCCCCAGCATTTT
once TRBJ2-3 TRBV5-1 . CASSLLQGRADTQYF TGCGCCAGCAGCCTATTACAGGGCCGGGCGGATACGCAGTATTTT
. TRBJ2-7 TRBV2 . CASSEELQASYEQYF TGTGCCAGCAGTGAAGAGCTACAGGCCTCCTACGAGCAGTACTTC
once TRBJ1-2 TRBV19 . CAGWTDADGYTF TGTGCCGGTTGGACAGACGCTGATGGCTACACCTTC
. TRBJ2-7 TRBV9 . CASSISLTAREQYF TGTGCCAGCAGCATCTCCCTAACCGCGCGGGAGCAGTACTTC
. TRBJ2-1 TRBV29-1 TRBD2 CSVIRLADVDNEQFF TGCAGCGTGATAAGACTAGCGGATGTAGACAATGAGCAGTTCTTC
. TRBJ1-1 TRBV2 TRBD1 CASQITGVKNTEAFF TGTGCCAGCCAAATTACAGGGGTGAAGAACACTGAAGCTTTCTTT
. TRBJ2-5 TRBV11-1 . CASSFFVGGGQSGETQYF TGTGCCAGCAGCTTTTTCGTCGGCGGGGGCCAAAGTGGGGAGACCCAGTACTTC
. TRBJ2-6 TRBV19 . CASSPQASSSGANVLTF TGTGCCAGTAGTCCCCAGGCCTCCTCCTCTGGGGCCAACGTCCTGACTTTC
few TRBJ1-2 TRBV20-1 TRBD1 CSAKTGQGYTF TGCAGTGCTAAGACAGGGCAGGGCTACACCTTC
. TRBJ2-1 TRBV5-6 . CASSLGASGSHEQFF TGTGCCAGCAGCTTGGGGGCCTCTGGGTCTCATGAGCAGTTCTTC
. TRBJ2-7 TRBV5-6 TRBD1 CASSSRLRQGANEQYF TGTGCCAGCAGCTCCCGCCTCCGGCAGGGGGCCAACGAGCAGTACTTC
. TRBJ2-5 TRBV11-2 TRBD2 CASSLLTSGRLSPGAQYF TGTGCCAGCAGCTTGTTGACTAGCGGGAGGCTATCCCCGGGGGCCCAGTACTTC
. TRBJ2-1 TRBV5-1 TRBD2 CASSSGLAGGHTSEQFF TGCGCCAGCAGCTCCGGACTAGCGGGAGGGCACACTTCGGAGCAGTTCTTC
. TRBJ2-7 TRBV28 TRBD2 CASSPKLADSYEQYF TGTGCCAGCAGTCCGAAACTAGCGGACTCCTACGAGCAGTACTTC
. TRBJ1-5 TRBV21-1 . CASPHEAFVNQPQHF TGTGCCAGCCCTCACGAGGCATTCGTCAATCAGCCCCAGCATTTT
. TRBJ2-7 TRBV10-2 TRBD2 CASSDLGLADAYEQYF TGCGCCAGCAGTGACCTTGGACTAGCCGACGCCTACGAGCAGTACTTC
. TRBJ2-5 TRBV29-1 . CSVNPPTGQETQYF TGCAGCGTGAATCCCCCCACGGGTCAAGAGACCCAGTACTTC
. TRBJ1-2 TRBV2 . CASNSMRGAGGYTF TGTGCCAGCAATTCTATGAGGGGCGCGGGGGGCTACACCTTC
. TRBJ2-7 TRBV10-1 TRBD2 CASSEGSGSPYEQYF TGCGCCAGCAGTGAAGGTAGCGGGAGCCCCTACGAGCAGTACTTC
. TRBJ1-5 TRBV6-1 . CASSVGDRLWQPQHF TGTGCCAGCAGTGTCGGTGACAGGCTCTGGCAGCCCCAGCATTTT
. TRBJ1-5 TRBV18 TRBD1 CASSLTGGIQPQHF TGTGCCAGCTCACTCACAGGGGGCATTCAGCCCCAGCATTTT
few TRBJ1-2 TRBV9 . CASSGSSAYGYTF TGTGCCAGCAGCGGGAGTTCAGCCTATGGCTACACCTTC
. TRBJ1-4 TRBV15 . CATSRDRANEKLFF TGTGCCACCAGCAGAGACAGGGCTAATGAAAAACTGTTTTTT
. TRBJ1-1 TRBV19 . CASSRVGTEAFF TGTGCCAGTAGCAGGGTGGGGACTGAAGCTTTCTTT
. TRBJ2-7 TRBV30 . CAWSRGLGKYF TGTGCCTGGAGCCGAGGACTCGGGAAGTACTTC
. TRBJ1-5 TRBV28 . CASSGQQYNQPQHF TGTGCCAGCAGTGGACAGCAATACAATCAGCCCCAGCATTTT
. TRBJ2-5 TRBV27 TRBD2 CASSFAGAPSSGSQYF TGTGCCAGCAGTTTTGCGGGAGCCCCCTCCAGTGGGAGCCAGTACTTC
few TRBJ1-5 TRBV27 . CASSLESNQPQHF TGTGCCAGCAGTTTAGAGAGCAATCAGCCCCAGCATTTT
. TRBJ1-2 TRBV6-1 . CASSEEVRGNYGYTF TGTGCCAGCAGTGAAGAGGTCAGGGGTAATTATGGCTACACCTTC
. TRBJ2-5 TRBV6-5 . CASSSVGETQYF TGTGCCAGCAGTTCGGTCGGAGAGACCCAGTACTTC
. TRBJ2-7 TRBV7-9 . CASSPGVSYEQYF TGTGCCAGCAGCCCGGGGGTGTCCTACGAGCAGTACTTC
. TRBJ2-2 TRBV19 TRBD2 CASSTSGITGELFF TGTGCCAGTAGTACTAGCGGGATTACCGGGGAGCTGTTTTTT
. TRBJ1-1 TRBV5-1 . CASSTQGQNTEAFF TGCGCCAGCAGCACCCAAGGACAGAACACTGAAGCTTTCTTT
. TRBJ1-2 TRBV30 . CAWSVTNKGGYTF TGTGCCTGGAGTGTTACGAATAAGGGGGGCTACACCTTC
. TRBJ2-7 TRBV29-1 . CSVEEEGSYEQYF TGCAGCGTTGAAGAAGAGGGTTCCTACGAGCAGTACTTC
. TRBJ2-7 TRBV19 . CASSPSVEGFDWGLYEQYF TGTGCCAGTAGCCCATCGGTTGAGGGCTTTGACTGGGGTCTATACGAGCAGTACTTC
. TRBJ1-5 TRBV5-8 . CASSGVRQGNQPQHF TGTGCCAGCAGTGGGGTGAGGCAGGGGAATCAGCCCCAGCATTTT